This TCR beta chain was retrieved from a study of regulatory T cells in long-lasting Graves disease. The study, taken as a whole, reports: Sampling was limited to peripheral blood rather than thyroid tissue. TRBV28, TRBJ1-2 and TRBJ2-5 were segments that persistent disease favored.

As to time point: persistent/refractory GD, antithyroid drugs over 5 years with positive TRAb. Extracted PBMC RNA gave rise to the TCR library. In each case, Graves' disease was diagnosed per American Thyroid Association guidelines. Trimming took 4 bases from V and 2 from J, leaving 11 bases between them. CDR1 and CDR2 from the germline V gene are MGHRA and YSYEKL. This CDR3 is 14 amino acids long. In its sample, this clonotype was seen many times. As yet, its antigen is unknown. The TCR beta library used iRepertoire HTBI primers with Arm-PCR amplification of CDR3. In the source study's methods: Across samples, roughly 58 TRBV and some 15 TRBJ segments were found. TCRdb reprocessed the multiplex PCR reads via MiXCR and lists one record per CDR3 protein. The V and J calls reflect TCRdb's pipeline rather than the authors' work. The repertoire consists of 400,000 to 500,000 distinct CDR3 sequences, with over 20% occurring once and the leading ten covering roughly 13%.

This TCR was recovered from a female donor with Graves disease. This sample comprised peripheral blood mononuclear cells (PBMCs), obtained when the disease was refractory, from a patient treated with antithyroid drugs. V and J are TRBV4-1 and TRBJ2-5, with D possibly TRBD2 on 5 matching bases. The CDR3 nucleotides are TGCGCCAGCAGCCCCCCGGACTTTCAAGAGACCCAGTACTTC. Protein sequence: CASSPPDFQETQYF.